This is a list of T cell receptor beta chains from one sample in a study of response to subunit inactivated influenza vaccine. MiXCR, run by TCRdb on the RT-PCR reads, gives a single entry per CDR3 protein. The data show 450,000 to 500,000 distinct CDR3 sequences, 9.5% to 13% seen once. The input for sequencing was PBMCs from blood, taken roughly 46 days after vaccination. These receptors were taken from a man aged 45-60 years who received an inactivated influenza vaccine. CDR3s include the opening cysteine and the closing phenylalanine or tryptophan. The D gene is left open where the match is weak. Clone size appears in some rows only: once, few, many, or a class for an expanded clone.

>TRBJ1-2|TRBV6-5|-|-
TGTGCCAGCAGTTACGGAGCGGGGGTCTATGGCTACACCTTC
CASSYGAGVYGYTF
>TRBJ2-7|TRBV10-2|TRBD2|-
TGCGCCAGCAGTGGAACTAGCGGGGACTCCTACGAGCAGTACTTC
CASSGTSGDSYEQYF
>TRBJ2-2|TRBV20-1|-|-
TGCAGTGCTAGAGATGGGGTTGCCGGGGAGCTGTTTTTT
CSARDGVAGELFF
>TRBJ1-2|TRBV7-2|-|-
TGTGCCAGCAGCTTGACAGTCTCTAACTATGGCTACACCTTC
CASSLTVSNYGYTF
>TRBJ2-7|TRBV20-1|TRBD2|many
TGCAGTGCTGAAGGCGGGAGCGTCTACGAGCAGTACTTC
CSAEGGSVYEQYF
>TRBJ2-7|TRBV4-3|-|few
TGCGCCAGCAGCCAAGATGGTCAGCGACCCTACGAGCAGTACTTC
CASSQDGQRPYEQYF
>TRBJ2-3|TRBV20-1|-|few
TGCAGTGCTAGAGATTTAGGACTAGGGGGAACAGATACGCAGTATTTT
CSARDLGLGGTDTQYF
>TRBJ1-2|TRBV20-1|-|-
TGCAGTGCCGCCACATTGGACGGCTACACCTTC
CSAATLDGYTF
>TRBJ2-7|TRBV5-1|TRBD2|-
TGCGCCAGCAGCTTCGGGCTAGCGGGAGGCAACGAGCAGTACTTC
CASSFGLAGGNEQYF
>TRBJ2-2|TRBV20-1|-|-
TGCAGTGCTAGAGATCGAGGACAGCGCCGCAACACCGGGGAGCTGTTTTTT
CSARDRGQRRNTGELFF
>TRBJ2-5|TRBV24-1|-|few
TGTGCCACCAGTGATCCCACCGGACAGAAAGAGACCCAGTACTTC
CATSDPTGQKETQYF
>TRBJ2-7|TRBV10-3|-|many
TGTGCCATCAGTGGGATTTCCAGCTACGAGCAGTACTTC
CAISGISSYEQYF
>TRBJ2-1|TRBV12-3/TRBV12-4|TRBD1|-
TGTGCCAGCAGTTTAGAGTCCACGAAGGGGGCTCAGTTCTTC
CASSLESTKGAQFF
>TRBJ2-7|TRBV27|-|-
TGTGCCAGCAGTTTAATGGGTGCCTACGAGCAGTACTTC
CASSLMGAYEQYF
>TRBJ2-7|TRBV4-3|-|few
TGCGCCAGCAGCCAAGATCGGGGAGGGACAGGATCCTACGAGCAGTACTTC
CASSQDRGGTGSYEQYF
>TRBJ2-7|TRBV5-1|-|many
TGCGCCAGCAGCTTATCATCCCGGGACATCTACGAGCAGTACTTC
CASSLSSRDIYEQYF
>TRBJ2-3|TRBV5-6|-|-
TGTGCCAGCAGCACCATTGACGGGACGCACACAGATACGCAGTATTTT
CASSTIDGTHTDTQYF
>TRBJ2-3|TRBV10-2|-|few
TGCGCCAGCAGTTGGACAGCAGATACGCAGTATTTT
CASSWTADTQYF
>TRBJ2-7|TRBV24-1|-|many
TGTGCCACCAGTGATGGGAGCACTCTACAGTACTTC
CATSDGSTLQYF
>TRBJ2-3|TRBV6-1|TRBD1|few
TGTGCCAGCAGGAAGGACAGGGGCGAAGGTACGCAGTATTTT
CASRKDRGEGTQYF
>TRBJ2-5|TRBV27|TRBD1|many
TGTGCCAGCAGTTCATGGACAGGGGTTGGTGAGACCCAGTACTTC
CASSSWTGVGETQYF
>TRBJ1-5|TRBV5-1|TRBD1|few
TGCGCCAGCAGCGCGGACAGGGACCAGCCCCAGCATTTT
CASSADRDQPQHF
>TRBJ1-5|TRBV28|-|-
TGTGCCAGCAGTTTCAGGATTAGCAATCAGCCCCAGCATTTT
CASSFRISNQPQHF
>TRBJ1-4|TRBV5-1|-|-
TGCGCCAGCAGCCTGGAGGGAACTCCAGGGTTTGGAGAAAAACTGTTTTTT
CASSLEGTPGFGEKLFF
>TRBJ2-1|TRBV12-3/TRBV12-4|TRBD2|-
TGTGCCAGCAGACATACTAGCGGGGGGTTGAATGAGCAGTTCTTC
CASRHTSGGLNEQFF
>TRBJ2-7|TRBV4-3|-|many
TGCGCCAGCAGCCAAGACATGTCCGGGTCCCCCTACGAGCAGTACTTC
CASSQDMSGSPYEQYF
>TRBJ2-3|TRBV20-1|-|-
TGCAGTGCTAGAGTTCGTGGGGTCCGCACAGATACGCAGTATTTT
CSARVRGVRTDTQYF
>TRBJ2-3|TRBV20-1|-|few
TGCAGTGCTGAGAGCGGAGAAGGGGCAGATACGCAGTATTTT
CSAESGEGADTQYF
>TRBJ2-2|TRBV5-4|-|-
TGTGCCAGCGCCCCTGGGCACACCGGGGAGCTGTTTTTT
CASAPGHTGELFF
>TRBJ2-3|TRBV20-1|TRBD1|many
TGCAGTGCTAGGGCAGGGGGAATCCCAGATACGCAGTATTTT
CSARAGGIPDTQYF
>TRBJ2-7|TRBV5-6|-|-
TGTGCCAGCAGCTTGTACCGCCCCTACGAGCAGTACTTC
CASSLYRPYEQYF
>TRBJ2-1|TRBV5-1|-|-
TGCGCCAGCAGCTTGGAAAGGCCCTCGGGTCCGCAGTTCTTC
CASSLERPSGPQFF
>TRBJ1-1|TRBV28|-|few
TGTGCCAGCCGGGGACCGGCGATCGTGAACACTGAAGCTTTCTTT
CASRGPAIVNTEAFF
>TRBJ2-5|TRBV5-1|TRBD2|few
TGCGCCAGCAGCTTGGCCCTGACTAGCGGGAGTAGGGAGACCCAGTACTTC
CASSLALTSGSRETQYF
>TRBJ2-1|TRBV11-2|TRBD1|few
TGTGCCAGCAGCTTAGGCAGGGGGATCGGGAATGAGCAGTTCTTC
CASSLGRGIGNEQFF
>TRBJ1-2|TRBV27|-|-
TGTGCCAGCAGTTTCGGGGGAAGGGATGGCTACACCTTC
CASSFGGRDGYTF
>TRBJ2-2|TRBV6-1|-|many
TGTGCCAGCACATCACTTGGACAGGGAGGGTTCCCCGGGGAGCTGTTTTTT
CASTSLGQGGFPGELFF
>TRBJ2-2|TRBV10-3|-|many
TGTGCCATCAGATACAGGGTGAACACCGGGGAGCTGTTTTTT
CAIRYRVNTGELFF
>TRBJ2-5|TRBV10-3|-|few
TGTGCCATCAGTGACCCCGCGGAAGTATTCGAGACCCAGTACTTC
CAISDPAEVFETQYF
>TRBJ2-3|TRBV2|-|-
TGTGCCAGCAGTCAGGCTTCGGCGCAGTATTTT
CASSQASAQYF
>TRBJ2-3|TRBV29-1|TRBD1|many
TGCAGCGTTTCCCCGGGACAGGATACGCAGTATTTT
CSVSPGQDTQYF
>TRBJ2-7|TRBV7-2|-|many
TGTGCCAGCAGCTTGGGCGGGACGTTCCCTTACGAGCAGTACTTC
CASSLGGTFPYEQYF
>TRBJ1-1|TRBV29-1|-|few
TGCAGCGTCGCTGGGGCTTTGAACACTGAAGCTTTCTTT
CSVAGALNTEAFF
>TRBJ1-4|TRBV6-1|-|few
TGTGCCAGCAGGGGAGGTGGCGACAAAAAACTGTTTTTT
CASRGGGDKKLFF
>TRBJ2-5|TRBV12-3/TRBV12-4|TRBD2|many
TGTGCCAGCAGTTTCTCGGGAGGACGTCAAGAGACCCAGTACTTC
CASSFSGGRQETQYF